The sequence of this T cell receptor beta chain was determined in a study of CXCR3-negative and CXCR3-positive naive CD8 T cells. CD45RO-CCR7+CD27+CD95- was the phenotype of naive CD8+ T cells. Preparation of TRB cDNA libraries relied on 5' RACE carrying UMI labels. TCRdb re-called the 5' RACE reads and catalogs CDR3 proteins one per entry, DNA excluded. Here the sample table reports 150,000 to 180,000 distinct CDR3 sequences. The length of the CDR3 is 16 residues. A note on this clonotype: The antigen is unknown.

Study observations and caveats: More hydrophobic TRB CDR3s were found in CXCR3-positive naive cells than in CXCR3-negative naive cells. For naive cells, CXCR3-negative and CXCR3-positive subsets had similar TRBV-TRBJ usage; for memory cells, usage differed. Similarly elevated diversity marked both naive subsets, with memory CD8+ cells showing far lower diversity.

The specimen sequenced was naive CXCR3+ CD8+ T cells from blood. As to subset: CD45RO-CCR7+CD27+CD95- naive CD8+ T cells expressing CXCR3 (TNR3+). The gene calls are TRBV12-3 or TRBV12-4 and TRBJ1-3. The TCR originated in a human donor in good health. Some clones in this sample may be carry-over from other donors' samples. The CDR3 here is CASSLEPDLSGNTIYF.